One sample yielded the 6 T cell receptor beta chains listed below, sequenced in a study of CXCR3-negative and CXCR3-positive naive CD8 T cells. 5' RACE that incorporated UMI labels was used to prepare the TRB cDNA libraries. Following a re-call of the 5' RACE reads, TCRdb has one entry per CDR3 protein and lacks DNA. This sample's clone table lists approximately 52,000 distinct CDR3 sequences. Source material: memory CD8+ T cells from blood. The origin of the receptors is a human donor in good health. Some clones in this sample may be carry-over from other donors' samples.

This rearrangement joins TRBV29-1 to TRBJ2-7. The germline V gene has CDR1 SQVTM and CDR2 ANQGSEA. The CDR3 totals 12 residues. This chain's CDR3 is CSVEGSTYEQYF.

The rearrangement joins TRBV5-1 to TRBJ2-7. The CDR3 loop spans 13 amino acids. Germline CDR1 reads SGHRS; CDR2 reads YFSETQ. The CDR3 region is CASSLTGAHEQYF.

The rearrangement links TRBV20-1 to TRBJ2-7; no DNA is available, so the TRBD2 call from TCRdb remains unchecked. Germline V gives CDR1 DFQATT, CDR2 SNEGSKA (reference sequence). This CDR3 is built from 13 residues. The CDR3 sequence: CSAAEREVYEQYF.

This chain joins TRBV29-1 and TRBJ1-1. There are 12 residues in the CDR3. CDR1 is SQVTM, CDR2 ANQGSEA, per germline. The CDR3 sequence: CSVKTGSGEAFF.

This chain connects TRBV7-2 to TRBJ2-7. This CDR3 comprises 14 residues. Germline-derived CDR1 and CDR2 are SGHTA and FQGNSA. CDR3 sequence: CASSLRETSYEQYF.

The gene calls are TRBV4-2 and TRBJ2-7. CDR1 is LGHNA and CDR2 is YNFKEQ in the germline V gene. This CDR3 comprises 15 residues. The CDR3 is CASSQDLGGSYEQYF.